A single sample gave rise to the 17 T cell receptor beta chains below, sequenced in a study of T cells in Graves' hyperthyroidism and ophthalmopathy. Amplified TCR beta CDR3 regions came from RNA transcripts. The study used the HTBI primer set for a first-round RT-PCR of the TCR CDR3. In TCRdb, the multiplex PCR reads were re-called with MiXCR into one record per CDR3 protein. This sample has 500,000 to 600,000 distinct CDR3 sequences, with more than 45% found just once. The sample was peripheral blood or thyroid tissue (not recorded which). These receptors originate from a woman aged 18-29 years with Graves' hyperthyroidism.

This clonotype appeared many times. This chain uses TRBV13 with TRBJ1-6; 9 positions agree with TRBD1. This CDR3 is built from 16 residues. V gave up 5 bases and J gave up 0 bases; unmatched junction bases: 2. In germline, CDR1 is PRHDT, CDR2 FYEKMQ (reference sequence). The CDR3 DNA reads as TGTGCCAGCAGCGGGACAGGGAGCTCCTATAATTCACCCCTCCACTTT. Amino acid sequence: CASSGTGSSYNSPLHF.

This clonotype was observed at least ten times. The rearrangement links TRBV3-1 to TRBJ2-7; 9 positions match TRBD1. J was trimmed by 6 bases and V by 3 bases; bases with no gene match: 9. This CDR3 region has 15 residues. The V gene's germline CDR1 is LGHDT and CDR2 YNNKEL (reference sequence). The CDR3 DNA is TGTGCCAGCAGCCAGTTGACAGGGGGTGCATTCGAGCAGTACTTC. This translates into CASSQLTGGAFEQYF.

This clonotype showed up many times. V gene TRBV4-1 combines with J gene TRBJ1-2; 8 nucleotides agree with TRBD1. CDR3 length equals 15 residues. Germline trimming cut 5 bases from V and 8 bases from J; bases unmatched to any gene: 13. Germline assignment: CDR1 MGHRA and CDR2 YSYEKL. CDR3 in amino acids: CASSYAGGGSKGYTF. In DNA, the CDR3 is TGCGCCAGCAGCTACGCAGGGGGCGGTTCGAAAGGCTACACCTTC.

Concerning this clonotype itself: The germline gene is not matched at one end of the junction; a read error may be the cause. The V call is TRBV7-9, the J call TRBJ2-5, with D hard to call. This CDR3 comprises 8 residues. Germline CDR1 SEHNR, CDR2 FQNEAQ (reference sequence). CDR3 sequence reads: CASSPRDF. The CDR3 DNA follows: TGTGCCAGCAGCCCCCGGGACTTC.

V gene TRBV6-9 combines with J gene TRBJ2-6; 8 bases are shared with TRBD1. V gave up 6 bases and J gave up 4 bases; unmatched junction bases: 5. The germline CDR1 and CDR2 sequences are MNHGY and SVAAGI. This CDR3 contains 15 residues. The CDR3 loop is CASRRGQGGANVLTF. The DNA of the CDR3 is TGTGCCAGCAGACGCGGACAGGGCGGGGCCAACGTCCTGACTTTC.

The V and J genes are TRBV18 and TRBJ2-2; TRBD1 matches 7 bases. CDR1 and CDR2 (germline): KGHSH, LQKENI. With V trimmed by 1 base and J by 7 bases, 6 bases remained unmatched. This CDR3 is 15 amino acids long. This CDR3 reads CASSPRDSLFGELFF. The CDR3 DNA reads TGTGCCAGCTCACCACGGGACAGTTTGTTCGGGGAGCTGTTTTTT.

Comments on this clonotype: This may stem from a read error, because a much larger clone lies one nucleotide away. The J gene is TRBJ1-2, the V gene TRBV5-1, with D unresolved. This CDR3 comprises 15 residues. Germline assignment: CDR1 SGHRS and CDR2 YFSETQ. CDR3: CVSSFAGSFNYGYTF. The CDR3 DNA follows: TGCGTCAGCAGCTTCGCCGGGTCTTTTAACTATGGCTACACCTTC.

This clonotype has at least ten counts. The chain combines TRBV3-1 with TRBJ2-7, with 11 bases matching TRBD2. This CDR3 contains 15 residues. V shed 3 bases, J shed 3 bases, and the junction held 4 bases outside the gene matches. Per the germline V gene, CDR1 is LGHDT and CDR2 is YNNKEL (reference sequence). The CDR3 sequence is CASSQPGLADYEQYF. The CDR3 bases are TGTGCCAGCAGCCAGCCGGGACTAGCGGACTACGAGCAGTACTTC.

There are many counts of this clonotype. The CDR3 is CASSQSGLSEQYF. The CDR3 DNA is TGTGCCAGCAGCCAATCGGGCCTGTCCGAGCAGTACTTC. The chain combines TRBV16 with TRBJ2-7; the D is unclear. Trimming left V 0 bases short and J 6 bases short, with 9 bases between. The CDR3 sequence is 13 residues long. CDR1 KGHSY and CDR2 FQNENV come from the germline V gene.

To note about this clonotype: No conserved phenylalanine or tryptophan is present at the end of the CDR3, so a read error is the likely explanation. DNA for the CDR3: TGTGCCAGCAGTCCGAACTCTGGGAACACCATATATCTT. Its protein product is CASSPNSGNTIYL. This chain connects TRBV2 to TRBJ1-3, with D hard to call. Per the germline V gene, CDR1 is SNHLY and CDR2 is FYNNEI. CDR3 length: 13 residues.

The table lists this clonotype with a few counts. This chain connects TRBV6-5 to TRBJ2-7, with D perhaps matching TRBD2 (5 bases). Trimming stripped 3 bases from V and 4 bases from J, with 16 bases between. The germline V gene has CDR1 MNHEY and CDR2 SVGAGI. This CDR3 spans 15 amino acids. The CDR3 nucleotides are TGTGCCAGCAGTTATCGGGCCGATAGAGGGTACGAGCAGTACTTC. This gives the protein CASSYRADRGYEQYF.

J is TRBJ2-2 and V is TRBV29-1, with D unclear. V gave up 4 bases and J gave up 7 bases, with 10 bases separating them. The CDR3 covers 12 residues. From germline, CDR1 is SQVTM and CDR2 ANQGSEA. DNA for the CDR3: TGCAGCGTTGTAGTAAGGGTCGGGGAGCTGTTTTTT. It yields the protein CSVVVRVGELFF.

This chain joins TRBV20-1 and TRBJ2-7, with 12 bases matching TRBD2. The CDR3 runs 16 residues. Per the germline V gene, CDR1 is DFQATT and CDR2 is SNEGSKA (reference sequence). V lost 5 bases and J lost 5; bases outside the gene matches: 13. CDR3 nucleotides: TGCAGTGCTCGCCGGGGCCTAGCGGGAGGGTCCGACGAGCAGTACTTC. Amino acids: CSARRGLAGGSDEQYF.

The chain links TRBV6-6 to TRBJ1-1, with D hard to call. CDR3 length equals 17 residues. Germline V gene sequence: CDR1 MNHNY, CDR2 SVGAGI (reference sequence). Between the trimmed V and J ends, which lost 3 bases and 2 bases, there was a span of 19 bases. For the CDR3, the DNA is TGTGCCAGCAGTTATAGCGAGGGCTTCCTACCCAACACTGAAGCTTTCTTT. Its translation: CASSYSEGFLPNTEAFF.

This clonotype was counted ten times or more. The V and J genes are TRBV6-5 and TRBJ2-5, with 7 bases lining up with TRBD2. V shed 5 bases and J 0 bases; nucleotides not matched to a gene: 6. The CDR3 contains 15 residues. Germline V gene lookup returns CDR1 MNHEY and CDR2 SVGAGI. The CDR3: CASSQLLANQETQYF. In DNA, the CDR3 is TGTGCCAGCAGTCAGCTACTAGCGAACCAAGAGACCCAGTACTTC.

Only a few counts were recorded for this clonotype. This chain links TRBV12-3 or TRBV12-4 with TRBJ2-3; TRBD2 matches 13 bases. This CDR3 spans 16 amino acids. V was clipped by 5 bases and J by 2 bases; unmatched bases: 4. The CDR3 protein is CASSTGTSGVTDTQYF. CDR3 nucleotides: TGTGCCAGCAGTACTGGGACTAGCGGGGTCACAGATACGCAGTATTTT.

As regards this clonotype: Since a much larger clone is just one base distant, this may be a read error. The chain has TRBV7-6 and TRBJ2-6; unclear D gene. Germline-derived CDR1 and CDR2 are SGHVS and FNYEAQ. Deletions cut 5 bases from V and 0 bases from J, with 14 bases between. The CDR3 is 17 residues long. CDR3 in DNA: TGTGCCAGCAGCCGGGCCTTAATGCGCTCTGGGGCCAACGTCCTGACTTTC. Its translation is CASSRALMRSGANVLTF. Using reference TRBV7-6 and TRBJ2-6 for the parts outside the CDR3, the full variable domain is GAGVSQSPRYKVTKRGQDVALRCDPISGHVSLYWYRQALGQGPEFLTYFNYEAQQDKSGLPNDRFSAERPEGSISTLTIQRTEQRDSAMYRCASSRALMRSGANVLTFGAGSRLTVL.